Following are 28 T cell receptor beta chains from one sample sequenced in a study of cytomegalovirus exposure and HLA in healthy donors. A multiplex PCR was run with 60 Vbeta primers and 13 Jbeta primers. Measured with immunoSEQ multiplex PCR; TCRdb has only the in-frame clones, and not every one. The sample holds roughly 150,000 clones; 85% are singletons and the top ten take around 2.6%. Sequencing was done on a sample of PBMCs. The origin of the receptors is a man aged 25-40 years in good health and CMV-seropositive.

This clone was detected once. The chain joins TRBV10-2 to TRBJ2-3; D is ambiguous. The CDR3 sequence is 13 residues long. Germline V lookup: CDR1 WSHSY, CDR2 SAAADI. Trimming removed 6 bases at V and 2 bases at J, with 9 bases between. DNA for the CDR3: TGCGCCAGCAGCCTGGCCCTCACAGATACGCAGTATTTT. It is translated as CASSLALTDTQYF.

This chain links TRBV18 with TRBJ2-7; 9 bases are a match to TRBD1. Germline trimming cut 8 bases from V and 4 bases from J; bases unmatched to any gene: 3. The CDR3 covers 12 residues. Per germline, CDR1 KGHSH and CDR2 LQKENI. CDR3 nucleotide sequence: TGTGCCAGCAGTGGACAGGGGTACGAGCAGTACTTC. Amino acid sequence: CASSGQGYEQYF.

V gene TRBV19 combines with J gene TRBJ1-5; D perhaps matches TRBD1 (5 bases). The CDR3 has 15 residues. V was clipped by 1 base and J by 5 bases, with 12 bases between them. CDR1 and CDR2 from the germline V gene are LNHDA and SQIVND (reference sequence). The DNA for the CDR3 is TGTGCCAGTAGTATAGGCCAGGGAAGGGATCAGCCCCAGCATTTT. Translated, it gives CASSIGQGRDQPQHF.

The V gene is TRBV4-2, the J gene TRBJ1-1; D is uncertain. Germline CDR1 reads LGHNA; CDR2 reads YNFKEQ. The germline V and J ends were trimmed by 0 bases and 2 bases, with 7 bases remaining between them. CDR3 length: 14 residues. CDR3 DNA sequence: TGTGCCAGCAGCCAAGAGAGGGCCAACACTGAAGCTTTCTTT. It is translated as CASSQERANTEAFF.

This clone was detected once. This CDR3 reads CASSLGGTSTDTQYF. The CDR3 DNA follows: TGTGCCAGCAGCTTGGGCGGGACTAGCACAGATACGCAGTATTTT. V is TRBV5-4 and J is TRBJ2-3, with TRBD2 as a possible D gene (6 bases). The CDR3 has 15 amino acids. Between the trimmed V and J ends, which lost 0 bases and 0 bases, there was a span of 8 bases. Germline V gene lookup returns CDR1 SGHNT and CDR2 YYREEE (reference sequence).

The chain is built from TRBV7-9 and TRBJ2-3; no firm D call. CDR3 size: 14 residues. Germline V gene lookup returns CDR1 SEHNR and CDR2 FQNEAQ (reference sequence). With 1 base removed from V and 0 bases from J, the gap between germline ends came to 5 bases. The CDR3 reads CASSLDSSTDTQYF. CDR3 nucleotide sequence: TGTGCCAGCAGCTTAGATTCTAGCACAGATACGCAGTATTTT.

The chain is built from TRBV11-3 and TRBJ2-1; TRBD1 is a possible D gene (6 bases). Deletions cut 8 bases from V and 4 bases from J, with 15 bases between. Per the germline V gene, CDR1 is SGHNT and CDR2 is YENEEA. The length of the CDR3 is 14 residues. The CDR3 DNA sequence: TGTGCCAGCGGTCGTTACAGGGAATACAATGAGCAGTTCTTC. It codes for CASGRYREYNEQFF.

J is TRBJ1-3 and V is TRBV9; D remains ambiguous. Trimming shortened V by 2 bases and J by 4 bases, and 16 bases separated the two germline ends. Germline loops: CDR1 SGDLS, CDR2 YYNGEE. The CDR3 has 16 amino acids. This CDR3 is CASSVAAGGAGNTIYF. As DNA, the CDR3 is TGTGCCAGCAGCGTCGCAGCAGGAGGAGCAGGAAACACCATATATTTT.

This sequence joins TRBV21-1 and TRBJ2-1; TRBD2 reflects the table's D call only, with no check against the DNA. TRBV21-1 is listed as a pseudogene. CDR3 length: 16 residues. The CDR3 spells CASPVPLAGIYNEQFF. In DNA form, the CDR3 reads TGTGCCAGCCCCGTCCCTCTAGCGGGTATCTACAATGAGCAGTTCTTC.

V and J are TRBV10-1 and TRBJ2-3; D gene uncertain. CDR1 and CDR2 from the germline V gene are WNHNN and SYGVQD (reference sequence). The V end lost 1 base, the J end lost 0 bases, and 14 bases lay between the germline ends. The CDR3 is made up of 17 amino acids. This CDR3 is CASSEYRLDGSTDTQYF. The CDR3 nucleotides read TGCGCCAGCAGTGAGTATAGGCTAGACGGGAGCACAGATACGCAGTATTTT.

J is TRBJ2-7 and V is TRBV10-1, with TRBD1 as a possible D gene (5 bases). Germline lookup yields CDR1 WNHNN and CDR2 SYGVQD (reference sequence). V was clipped by 4 bases and J by 0 bases, with 13 bases between them. The CDR3 contains 15 residues. The CDR3 DNA sequence: TGCGCCAGCAGTGGTTTGACAGCGATCTCCTACGAGCAGTACGTC. Translating it yields CASSGLTAISYEQYV.

V usage is TRBV5-1 and J usage is TRBJ2-1; 10 nucleotides match TRBD2. V lost 1 base and J lost 6; bases outside the gene matches: 4. Germline V gene sequence: CDR1 SGHRS, CDR2 YFSETQ. The CDR3 consists of 15 residues. The CDR3 region is CASSLLAGGPNEQFF. The CDR3 DNA follows: TGCGCCAGCAGCTTGTTAGCGGGAGGCCCCAATGAGCAGTTCTTC.

A single count supports this clone. V usage is TRBV5-1 and J usage is TRBJ2-3, with D tentatively TRBD2 (6 bases). CDR3 length: 14 residues. The ends were cut back, 5 bases at V and 2 bases at J, with 12 bases in the middle. Germline assignment: CDR1 SGHRS and CDR2 YFSETQ. The CDR3 nucleotides read TGCGCCAGCAGGTTCCGGGACTCCACAGATACGCAGTATTTT. Amino acids: CASRFRDSTDTQYF.

The gene calls are TRBV5-1 and TRBJ2-1; 10 bases are a match to TRBD2. The V and J ends lost 3 bases and 4 bases, in that order; junction bases with no gene match: 4. Germline V lookup: CDR1 SGHRS, CDR2 YFSETQ. The CDR3 totals 15 residues. CDR3 in DNA: TGCGCCAGCAGCTCACTAGCGGGACTTTACAATGAGCAGTTCTTC. This translates into CASSSLAGLYNEQFF.

The chain carries TRBV9 and TRBJ2-5, with unresolved D. Trimming removed 0 bases at V and 1 base at J, with 7 bases between. The CDR3 extends over 14 amino acids. Germline CDR1 and CDR2: SGDLS and YYNGEE. The CDR3 loop is CASSVDRTQETQYF. The CDR3 DNA reads TGTGCCAGCAGCGTAGACAGAACCCAAGAGACCCAGTACTTC.

The chain combines TRBV19 with TRBJ1-1; the D gene is possibly TRBD1 (6 bases). Trimming cost V 7 bases and J 5 bases, with 14 bases left between them. The CDR3 consists of 13 residues. Germline CDR1 and CDR2: LNHDA and SQIVND (reference sequence). The CDR3 here is CASTYQGWTEAFF. As DNA, the CDR3 is TGTGCCAGTACCTACCAGGGGTGGACTGAAGCTTTCTTT.

The gene calls are TRBV13 and TRBJ2-3, with 12 positions matching TRBD2. In germline, CDR1 is PRHDT, CDR2 FYEKMQ (reference sequence). This CDR3 spans 18 amino acids. With 1 base clipped from V and 3 bases from J, the junction kept 8 bases outside the gene matches. In DNA, the CDR3 is TGTGCCAGCAGCTTAGAGGCTAGCGGGAGGGACCGTACAGATACGCAGTATTTT. Protein product: CASSLEASGRDRTDTQYF.

This clone was counted only a few times. Here the CDR3 reads CASSLVVWSGGRGDEQFF. The CDR3 DNA sequence: TGTGCCAGCAGCTTAGTCGTCTGGTCGGGAGGTCGCGGCGATGAGCAGTTCTTC. The chain combines TRBV7-2 with TRBJ2-1; 7 positions agree with TRBD2. There are 18 residues in the CDR3. V was clipped by 1 base and J by 8 bases; unmatched bases: 17. The germline V gene has CDR1 SGHTA and CDR2 FQGNSA.

The chain recombines TRBV11-3 with TRBJ2-1; TRBD2 matches at 8 bases. CDR1 is SGHNT and CDR2 is YENEEA in the germline V gene. The CDR3 extends over 17 amino acids. V lost 2 bases to trimming and J lost 6 bases; unmatched junction nucleotides: 12. CDR3 nucleotides: TGTGCCAGCAGCTTAACACCGGGACTAGGGCCCCTCAATGAGCAGTTCTTC. This sequence encodes CASSLTPGLGPLNEQFF.

The chain combines TRBV12-5 with TRBJ2-5, with D perhaps matching TRBD1 (6 bases). The CDR3 is made up of 15 amino acids. The V gene's germline CDR1 is LGHNT and CDR2 FRNRAP. The V end was cut by 0 bases, the J end by 4 bases, with 12 bases between. CDR3 sequence reads: CASGLVRIGGETQYF. The CDR3 coding sequence is TGTGCTAGTGGTTTGGTAAGGATAGGGGGAGAGACCCAGTACTTC.

With respect to this clone: A read error may produce the germline difference seen at one junction end. The chain couples TRBV6-5 to TRBJ1-4; D ambiguous. CDR1 and CDR2 from the germline V gene are MNHEY and SVGAGI. There are 13 residues in the CDR3. Written as DNA, the CDR3 is TGTGCCATCAGTGCGATGGAGAATGAAAAACTGTTTTTT. Translated: CAISAMENEKLFF.

The chain joins TRBV4-3 to TRBJ1-1, with D possibly matching TRBD1 (5 bases). Germline loops: CDR1 LGHNA, CDR2 YSLEER. Trimming shortened V by 1 base and J by 11 bases, and 14 bases separated the two germline ends. The CDR3 has 13 amino acids. The CDR3 spells CASSQGSGGWAFF. For the CDR3, the DNA is TGCGCCAGCAGCCAAGGGTCGGGGGGATGGGCTTTCTTT.

The V call is TRBV7-3, the J call TRBJ1-2; TRBD1 matches at 9 bases. The germline V gene has CDR1 SGHTA and CDR2 FQGTGA. The CDR3 spans 14 residues. V was clipped by 2 bases and J by 8 bases; unmatched bases: 6. The CDR3 sequence: CASSLVGQGGGYTF. The CDR3 nucleotides are TGTGCCAGCAGCTTAGTGGGACAGGGAGGCGGCTACACCTTC.

The rearrangement uses TRBV5-1 and TRBJ1-5, with 7 bases lining up with TRBD1. V lost 4 bases to trimming and J lost 6 bases; unmatched junction nucleotides: 7. This CDR3 contains 14 residues. Germline CDR1 SGHRS, CDR2 YFSETQ. The CDR3 DNA follows: TGCGCCAGCAGCAACGGACAGGCGGTTCAGCCCCAGCATTTT. Translated: CASSNGQAVQPQHF.

The chain has TRBV13 and TRBJ2-3, with 10 bases identical to TRBD1. The length of the CDR3 is 16 residues. The germline CDR1 and CDR2 sequences are PRHDT and FYEKMQ (reference sequence). After removal of 5 bases from V and 1 base from J, the junction contained 6 bases not matched to a gene. Here the CDR3 reads CASSGPGTGGTDTQYF. For the CDR3, the DNA is TGTGCCAGCAGCGGCCCCGGGACAGGGGGCACAGATACGCAGTATTTT.

The V gene is TRBV19, the J gene TRBJ1-3; D possibly corresponds to TRBD1 (5 bases). The V gene lost 7 bases and the J gene lost 2 bases, with 12 bases spanning the gap. The germline V gene has CDR1 LNHDA and CDR2 SQIVND (reference sequence). This CDR3 is built from 14 residues. In DNA, the CDR3 is TGTGCCAGTATCCGCGGGGGGGCTGGAAACACCATATATTTT. Its translation: CASIRGGAGNTIYF.

This clone has more than one count but fewer than ten. The V call is TRBV4-1, the J call TRBJ1-1; 7 bases match TRBD1. After removal of 6 bases from V and 1 base from J, the junction contained 8 bases not matched to a gene. This CDR3 is built from 15 residues. Germline lookup yields CDR1 MGHRA and CDR2 YSYEKL. CDR3 nucleotide sequence: TGCGCCAGCAGACTGTTTCAGGGGGGGAACACTGAAGCTTTCTTT. Amino acid sequence: CASRLFQGGNTEAFF.

CDR3 in DNA: TGTGCCAGCACCCACTTGTCTAGAGGGGGCGAAGAGACCCAGTACTTC. The encoded protein is CASTHLSRGGEETQYF. This chain connects TRBV28 to TRBJ2-5, with 7 bases matching TRBD1. The germline V gene encodes CDR1 MDHEN and CDR2 SYDVKM. The ends lost 7 bases at V and 3 bases at J; junction bases unmatched: 14. The length of the CDR3 is 16 residues. The complete variable domain, with remaining parts taken from reference TRBV28 and TRBJ2-5, reads DVKVTQSSRYLVKRTGEKVFLECVQDMDHENMFWYRQDPGLGLRLIYFSYDVKMKEKGDIPEGYSVSREKKERFSLILESASTNQTSMYLCASTHLSRGGEETQYFGPGTRLLVL.